This T cell receptor (beta chain) was sequenced in a study of OX40 agonist ivuxolimab in advanced cancers. About the study: Averaging about 60 years in age, with a range of about 23 to 90, the cohort was around 83% male.

TCRdb keeps only in-frame clones here, not all; method: immunoSEQ multiplex PCR. The sample records about 36,000 clones, about 81% being singletons. The CDR3 runs to 15 residues. The ends were cut back, 4 bases at V and 2 bases at J, with 14 bases in the middle. In germline, CDR1 is MNHEY, CDR2 SVGAGI. About this clone: What it binds is unknown.

Study-level points and caveats: Fewer expanded clones were found on average in CD4+ than in CD8+ T cells.

This TCR was sampled from an adult with an advanced solid tumor such as melanoma, head and neck, liver or kidney cancer. The chain links TRBV6-5 to TRBJ2-5; a weak D match, TRBD2 (6 bases). Sample: CD4+ or CD8+ T cells sorted from blood, taken in a trial of the OX40 agonist ivuxolimab. The CDR3 reads CASSFRAGPQETQYF. For the CDR3, the DNA is TGTGCCAGCAGTTTTCGGGCGGGGCCGCAAGAGACCCAGTACTTC.